This TCR beta chain was profiled in a study of control samples from healthy donors and cancer patients (dated by TCRdb to 2018 to 2020). Libraries were constructed by the immunoSEQ multiplex PCR assay. Imported from immuneACCESS, the table was reduced by TCRdb to in-frame sequences with V and J called. These copies leave out some clones; in studies compared against another copy, an unresolved V gene accounts for under half, and the cause of the remainder is not known. This sample lists 150,000 to 200,000 clones; 88% were detected once. The top ten hold under 5% of the sample. Deletion took 9 bases off V and 5 bases off J, with a span of 16 bases between the germline ends. According to the germline V gene, CDR1 reads MDHEN and CDR2 reads SYDVKM. Inclusive of the bounding cysteine and phenylalanine, the CDR3 is 13 residues long. Kept here is only the CDR3 DNA, which spans 39 bases and is read in frame from base 1.

A remark on this clone: Its antigen specificity is not known. No base-level quality is on record; no much larger clone is a single base apart.

The source material was blood. Here the chain combines TRBV28 and TRBJ1-2, with no D gene named confidently. The TCR originated in a woman aged 30 to 39 in good health. The DNA sequence is given as TGTGCCAGTCAACAGCGAGAAATTTATGGCTACACCTTC. It translates as CASQQREIYGYTF.